Listed below are T cell receptor beta chains from one sample, sequenced in a study of neurological immune-mediated disorders. Each CDR3 protein is one row after TCRdb ran MiXCR on the 5' RACE reads. The table has 130,000 or so distinct CDR3 sequences, roughly 3.2% seen once; the top ten hold 1.3%. The specimen was PBMCs. These receptors were taken from a woman in her 30s with multiple sclerosis. CDR3s include the opening cysteine and the closing phenylalanine or tryptophan. Fields, in order: J gene, D gene, clone size, V gene, CDR3 DNA, CDR3 protein. D genes are given only for firm matches. The size field reads how often the clone was seen (once, few, many) or a class if it is expanded.

J gene: TRBJ2-3; D gene: -; clone size: many; V gene: TRBV5-1; CDR3 DNA: TGCGCCAGCAGCCCAGGACAGCTCGGAGATACGCAGTATTTT; CDR3 protein: CASSPGQLGDTQYF
J gene: TRBJ1-2; D gene: -; clone size: many; V gene: TRBV5-1; CDR3 DNA: TGCGCCAGCAGCCTCGACAGCCGAGACTATGGCTACACCTTC; CDR3 protein: CASSLDSRDYGYTF
J gene: TRBJ1-3; D gene: TRBD1; clone size: many; V gene: TRBV7-9; CDR3 DNA: TGTGCCAGCAGCTCGAAGGGACAGGGGGGAAACACCATATATTTT; CDR3 protein: CASSSKGQGGNTIYF
J gene: TRBJ2-2; D gene: -; clone size: many; V gene: TRBV10-3; CDR3 DNA: TGTGCCATCAGTGAAAGGACCGGGGAGCTGTTTTTT; CDR3 protein: CAISERTGELFF
J gene: TRBJ2-7; D gene: -; clone size: many; V gene: TRBV10-3; CDR3 DNA: TGTGCCATCAGTGACAGAACAACCTACGAGCAGTACTTC; CDR3 protein: CAISDRTTYEQYF
J gene: TRBJ2-1; D gene: -; clone size: many; V gene: TRBV12-3/TRBV12-4; CDR3 DNA: TGTGCCAGCACCGGGATATGGGATGAGCAGTTCTTC; CDR3 protein: CASTGIWDEQFF
J gene: TRBJ2-7; D gene: -; clone size: many; V gene: TRBV4-3; CDR3 DNA: TGCGCCAGCAGCCAAGATATCAGGGAGGAGTCCTACGAGCAGTACTTC; CDR3 protein: CASSQDIREESYEQYF
J gene: TRBJ1-5; D gene: TRBD1; clone size: many; V gene: TRBV6-2/TRBV6-3; CDR3 DNA: TGTGCCAGCAGTAACCGGGACAGGGGACTTGGCCCTAATCAGCCCCAGCATTTT; CDR3 protein: CASSNRDRGLGPNQPQHF
J gene: TRBJ2-3; D gene: TRBD2; clone size: many; V gene: TRBV6-5; CDR3 DNA: TGTGCCAGCTATCCGGCGGGAGGGTACGATACGCAGTATTTT; CDR3 protein: CASYPAGGYDTQYF
J gene: TRBJ1-1; D gene: -; clone size: many; V gene: TRBV11-2; CDR3 DNA: TGTGCCAGCAGCGCGTACGGGACAAGGAACACTGAAGCTTTCTTT; CDR3 protein: CASSAYGTRNTEAFF
J gene: TRBJ1-5; D gene: -; clone size: many; V gene: TRBV7-2; CDR3 DNA: TGTGCCAGCAGCTCCCGGATAGGTCAGCCCCAGCATTTT; CDR3 protein: CASSSRIGQPQHF
J gene: TRBJ2-7; D gene: -; clone size: few; V gene: TRBV20-1; CDR3 DNA: TGCAGTGCTAGTGAAAGCGGCTACGAGCAGTACTTC; CDR3 protein: CSASESGYEQYF
J gene: TRBJ2-5; D gene: TRBD2; clone size: many; V gene: TRBV2; CDR3 DNA: TGTGCCAGCAAAGGACGAACGGAAATAGGCGGGAGTAAAGAGACCCAGTACTTC; CDR3 protein: CASKGRTEIGGSKETQYF
J gene: TRBJ2-3; D gene: -; clone size: many; V gene: TRBV7-2; CDR3 DNA: TGTGCCAGCAGCGCAGAGCGGAACACAGATACGCAGTATTTT; CDR3 protein: CASSAERNTDTQYF
J gene: TRBJ1-1; D gene: -; clone size: many; V gene: TRBV29-1; CDR3 DNA: TGCAGCGTTGAAGAGGCGGGAAACACTGAAGCTTTCTTT; CDR3 protein: CSVEEAGNTEAFF
J gene: TRBJ1-2; D gene: TRBD1; clone size: many; V gene: TRBV20-1; CDR3 DNA: TGCAGTGTTCCGGGACAGGGGACCTACTATGGCTACACCTTC; CDR3 protein: CSVPGQGTYYGYTF